This T cell receptor beta chain emerged from a study of control samples from healthy donors and cancer patients. Profiling relied on immunoSEQ multiplex PCR, and the TCRdb table lists in-frame clones only, not all of them. Of about 150,000 clones in the sample, just under 95% were seen once. The sample was blood. The source is a man aged 40-49 years in good health.

This CDR3 is CASSSRTGGTEAFF. The CDR3 DNA reads TGTGCCAGCAGTTCCCGGACAGGGGGCACTGAAGCTTTCTTT. The chain has TRBV6-5 and TRBJ1-1; 10 bases match TRBD1. The ends lost 4 bases at V and 4 bases at J; junction bases unmatched: 3. Germline V gene sequence: CDR1 MNHEY, CDR2 SVGAGI. The CDR3 covers 14 residues.